This record looks at one TCR beta chain sequence and its context. Its antigen is unidentified. The data are from a study of T cell responses to AZD1222 COVID-19 vaccine. V gave up 4 bases and J gave up 1 base, with 14 bases separating them. Germline CDR1 reads SNHLY; CDR2 reads FYNNEI. The CDR3 runs 15 residues. Overall study results and limits: Most donors were white British, females outnumbered males, and clonal diversity was possibly underestimated. No day 14 peak samples; only post-peak repertoires were characterized. Researchers report vaccine-associated CD4 TCRs spanning spike, with dominance at 160-218 and 743-854.

Second doses that came at about 4 or about 12 weeks were put together. Data came from immunoSEQ multiplex PCR; TCRdb stores just in-frame clones and leaves some out. Among about 180,000 clones listed, about 90% were seen once. The chain employs TRBV2 and TRBJ2-7; D tentatively reads TRBD1 or TRBD2 (5 bases each). This clonotype was sampled from an adult who received the AZD1222 COVID-19 vaccine. The sample consisted of peripheral blood, taken 28 days after the second AZD1222 dose. CDR3 coding DNA: TGTGCCAGCAGTGTTTTTGGGGGTCATTCCTACGAGCAGTACTTC. Protein sequence: CASSVFGGHSYEQYF.